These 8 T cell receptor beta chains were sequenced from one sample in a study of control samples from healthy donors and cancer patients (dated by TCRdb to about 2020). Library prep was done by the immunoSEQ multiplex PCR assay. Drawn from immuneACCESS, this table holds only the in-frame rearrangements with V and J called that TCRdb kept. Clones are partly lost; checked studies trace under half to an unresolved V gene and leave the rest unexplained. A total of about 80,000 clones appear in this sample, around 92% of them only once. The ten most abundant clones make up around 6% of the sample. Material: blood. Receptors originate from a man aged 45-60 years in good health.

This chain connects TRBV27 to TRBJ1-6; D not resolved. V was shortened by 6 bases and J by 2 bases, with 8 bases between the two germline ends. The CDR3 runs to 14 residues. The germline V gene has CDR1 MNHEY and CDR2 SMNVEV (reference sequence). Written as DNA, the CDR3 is TGTGCCAGCAGGCAAACGGCCTATAATTCACCCCTCCACTTT. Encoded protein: CASRQTAYNSPLHF.

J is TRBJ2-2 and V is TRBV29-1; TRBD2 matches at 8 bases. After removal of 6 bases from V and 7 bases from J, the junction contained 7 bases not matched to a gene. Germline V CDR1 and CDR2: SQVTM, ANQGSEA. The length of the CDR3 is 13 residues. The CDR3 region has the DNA TGCAGCGTCTGGGGACTAGGGGGCGGGGAGCTGTTTTTT. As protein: CSVWGLGGGELFF.

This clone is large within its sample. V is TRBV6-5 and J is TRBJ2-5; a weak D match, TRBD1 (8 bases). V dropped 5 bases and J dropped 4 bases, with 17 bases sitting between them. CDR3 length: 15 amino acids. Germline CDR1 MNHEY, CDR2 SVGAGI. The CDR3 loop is CASSLETGGGETQYF. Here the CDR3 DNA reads TGTGCCAGCAGTCTCGAAACAGGGGGGGGAGAGACCCAGTACTTC.

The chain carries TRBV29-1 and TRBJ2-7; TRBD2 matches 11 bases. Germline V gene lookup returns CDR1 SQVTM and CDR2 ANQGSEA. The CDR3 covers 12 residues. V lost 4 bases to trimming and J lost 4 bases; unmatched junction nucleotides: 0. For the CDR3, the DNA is TGCAGCGTTGGACTAGCGGGGTACGAGCAGTACTTC. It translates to CSVGLAGYEQYF.

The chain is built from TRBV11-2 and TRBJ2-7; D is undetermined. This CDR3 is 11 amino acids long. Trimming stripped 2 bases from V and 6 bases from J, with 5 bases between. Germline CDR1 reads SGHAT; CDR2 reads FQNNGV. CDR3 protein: CASSLWAEQYF. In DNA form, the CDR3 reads TGTGCCAGCAGCTTATGGGCCGAGCAGTACTTC.

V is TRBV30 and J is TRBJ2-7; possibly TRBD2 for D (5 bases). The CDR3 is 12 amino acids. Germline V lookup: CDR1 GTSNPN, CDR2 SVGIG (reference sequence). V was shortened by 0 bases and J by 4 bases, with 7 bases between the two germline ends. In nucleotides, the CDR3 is TGTGCCTGGAGTGTGGGAGTTTACGAGCAGTACTTC. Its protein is CAWSVGVYEQYF.

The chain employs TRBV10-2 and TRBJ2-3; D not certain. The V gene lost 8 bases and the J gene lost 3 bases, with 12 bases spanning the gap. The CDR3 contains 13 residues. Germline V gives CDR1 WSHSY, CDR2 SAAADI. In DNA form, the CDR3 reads TGCGCCAGCGGAAACAGAAGGACAGATACGCAGTATTTT. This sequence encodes CASGNRRTDTQYF.

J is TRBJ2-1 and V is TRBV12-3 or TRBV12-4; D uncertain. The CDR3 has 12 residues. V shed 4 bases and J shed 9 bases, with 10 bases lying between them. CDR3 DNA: TGTGCCAGCAGTTCCGGTCCGAGTGAGCAGTTCTTC. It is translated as CASSSGPSEQFF.